Detailed here is one TCR beta chain. The data originate from a study of blood T cell repertoires in COVID-19. On the study more broadly: Acute and convalescent COVID-19 specimens originated in the United States, Italy and Spain. From T cells, B-cell-depleted T cells, or PBMCs came the material, which was cDNA or gDNA.

The CDR3 spans 11 residues. With 5 bases removed from V and 6 bases from J, the gap between germline ends came to 8 bases. Germline CDR1 and CDR2: SGHTA and FQGNSA. Followed over time, Seattle patients had been enrolled while infection was active. Per the original methods: Counts of nucleated cells, estimated from reference gene primer amplification, were obtained. Libraries were prepared by immunoSEQ multiplex PCR; TCRdb keeps only in-frame clonotypes and omits some of them. The V and J calls and clone size come from that table; D and trimming were worked out from the DNA. The table has approximately 180,000 clones, just under 90% seen once.

This sequence was found in a woman in her sixties or seventies with COVID-19, enrolled during active disease. The sequenced sample consisted of peripheral blood. The V call is TRBV7-2, the J call TRBJ2-7; D possibly corresponds to TRBD1 (6 bases). Written as DNA, the CDR3 is TGTGCCAGCAGCGCACAGGGCGAGCAGTACTTC. This translates into CASSAQGEQYF.